Sequencing of this T cell receptor beta chain was carried out in a study of metastatic and nonmetastatic thyroid tumors. Study at large: A comparison of repertoires was made across blood and tumor or nodule tissue from malignant and benign thyroid patients.

All patients were untreated before thyroid surgery. TCRdb re-called clones from the PCR reads using MiXCR. The profile shows 14,000 or so clones, about 35% of them singletons. At least ten counts were recorded for this clone. Per the germline V gene, CDR1 is ENHRY and CDR2 is SYGVKD. Trimming at V came to 7 bases and at J to 4 bases, leaving 8 bases not matched to a gene. CDR3 size: 14 residues. The sequencing sample was made of tumor tissue. The chain has TRBV10-3 and TRBJ2-5, with 8 bases that match TRBD1. The receptor comes from a male donor with papillary thyroid cancer or a benign thyroid nodule (not recorded which). Some clones in this sample may be carry-over from other donors' samples. CDR3 DNA: TGTGCCATCAACGATGGACAGGGTGGAGAGACCCAGTACTTC. Its protein product is CAINDGQGGETQYF.